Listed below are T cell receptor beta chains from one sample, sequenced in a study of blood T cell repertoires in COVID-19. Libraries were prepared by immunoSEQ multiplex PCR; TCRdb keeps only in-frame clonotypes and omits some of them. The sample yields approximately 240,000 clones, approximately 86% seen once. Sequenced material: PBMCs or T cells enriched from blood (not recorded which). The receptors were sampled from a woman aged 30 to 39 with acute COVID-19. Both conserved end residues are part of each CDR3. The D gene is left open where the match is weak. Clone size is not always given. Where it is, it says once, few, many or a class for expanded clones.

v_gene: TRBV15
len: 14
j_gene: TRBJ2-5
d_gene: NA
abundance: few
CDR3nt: TGTGCCACCAGCCGAAACGGGGGAAGGGAGACCCAGTACTTC
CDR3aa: CATSRNGGRETQYF

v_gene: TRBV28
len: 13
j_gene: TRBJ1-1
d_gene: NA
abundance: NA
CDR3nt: TGTGCCAGCAGTTTAAGAGGGGGCACTGAAGCTTTCTTT
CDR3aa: CASSLRGGTEAFF

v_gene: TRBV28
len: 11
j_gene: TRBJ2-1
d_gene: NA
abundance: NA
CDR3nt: TGTGCCAGCAGCCCTCTGAATGAGCAGTTCTTC
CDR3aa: CASSPLNEQFF

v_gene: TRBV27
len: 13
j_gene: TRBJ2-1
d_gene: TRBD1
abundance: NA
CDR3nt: TGTGCCGGGGACCGGGACAGGGTCAATGAGCAGTTCTTC
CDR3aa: CAGDRDRVNEQFF

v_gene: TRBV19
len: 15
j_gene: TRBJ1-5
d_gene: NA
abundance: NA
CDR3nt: TGTGCCAGTAGCCGTGGTCCGGGGTTGGGTCAGCCCCAGCATTTT
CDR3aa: CASSRGPGLGQPQHF

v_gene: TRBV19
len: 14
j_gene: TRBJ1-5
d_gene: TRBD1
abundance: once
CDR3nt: TGTGCCAGTAGTTGGGACAGGGGCGGACAGCCCCAGCATTTT
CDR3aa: CASSWDRGGQPQHF

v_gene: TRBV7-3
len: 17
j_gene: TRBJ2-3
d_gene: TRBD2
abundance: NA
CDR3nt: TGTGCCAGCAGCCCGAGCGGGGGCGGGGGCAGCACAGATACGCAGTATTTT
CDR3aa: CASSPSGGGGSTDTQYF

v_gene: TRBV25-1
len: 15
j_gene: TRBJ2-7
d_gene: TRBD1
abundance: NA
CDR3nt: TGTGCCAGCAGGGATCCGGGACAGGGGGCGTCCGAGCAGTACTTC
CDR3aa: CASRDPGQGASEQYF

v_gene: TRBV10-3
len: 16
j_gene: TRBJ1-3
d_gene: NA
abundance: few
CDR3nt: TGTGCCATCAGTGAGTCGCGGGGGACCTCTGGAAACACCATATATTTT
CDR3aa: CAISESRGTSGNTIYF

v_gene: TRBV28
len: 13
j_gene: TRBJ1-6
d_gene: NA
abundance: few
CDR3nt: TGTGCCAGCAGTTTATTGCAGAATTCACCCCTCCACTTT
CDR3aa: CASSLLQNSPLHF

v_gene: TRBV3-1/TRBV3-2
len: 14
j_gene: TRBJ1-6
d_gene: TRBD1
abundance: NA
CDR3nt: TGTGCCAGCAGTTACCAGGGGGAAGGGTCACCCCTCCACTTT
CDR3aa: CASSYQGEGSPLHF

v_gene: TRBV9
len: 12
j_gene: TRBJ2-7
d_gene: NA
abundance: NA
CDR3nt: TGTGCCAGCAGCGCTGCAGGGGCCGAGCAGTACTTC
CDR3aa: CASSAAGAEQYF

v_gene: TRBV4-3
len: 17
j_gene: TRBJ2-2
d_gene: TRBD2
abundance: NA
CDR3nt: TGCGCCAGCAGCCAAGACACTGGCGGGAGGGTAACCGGGGAGCTGTTTTTT
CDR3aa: CASSQDTGGRVTGELFF

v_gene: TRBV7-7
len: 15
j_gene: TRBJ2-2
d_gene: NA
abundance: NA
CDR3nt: TGTGCTAGCAGCAAGACCGGGGTGGGCACCGGGGAGCTGTTTTTT
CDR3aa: CASSKTGVGTGELFF

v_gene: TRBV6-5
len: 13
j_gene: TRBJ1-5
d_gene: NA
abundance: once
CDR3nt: TGTGCCAGCAGTTATTATGTCAATCAGCCCCAGCATTTT
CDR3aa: CASSYYVNQPQHF

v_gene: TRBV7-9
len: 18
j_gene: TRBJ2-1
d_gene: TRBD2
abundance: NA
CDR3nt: TGTGCCAGCAGCTCCTCTATCTTCACTAGCGGGAGTTACAATGAGCAGTTCTTC
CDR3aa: CASSSSIFTSGSYNEQFF

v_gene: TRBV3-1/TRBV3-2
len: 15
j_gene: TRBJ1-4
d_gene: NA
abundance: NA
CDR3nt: TGTGCCAGCAGCCCTAACCAGGGAAATAATGAAAAACTGTTTTTT
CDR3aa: CASSPNQGNNEKLFF

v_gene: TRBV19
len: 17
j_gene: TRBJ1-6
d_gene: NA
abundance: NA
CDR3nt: TGTGCCAGTAGTATATCCTTTCCTGTGTCCTATAATTCACCCCTCCACTTT
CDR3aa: CASSISFPVSYNSPLHF

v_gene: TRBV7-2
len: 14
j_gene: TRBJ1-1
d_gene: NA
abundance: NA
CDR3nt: TGTGCCAGCAGCCAAAACAGTCCTCGGACTGAAGCTTTCTTT
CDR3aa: CASSQNSPRTEAFF

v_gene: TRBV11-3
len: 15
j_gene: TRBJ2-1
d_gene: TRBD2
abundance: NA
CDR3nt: TGTGCCAGCAGCTTATTAGCGGGAGATTTCAATGAGCAGTTCTTC
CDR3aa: CASSLLAGDFNEQFF

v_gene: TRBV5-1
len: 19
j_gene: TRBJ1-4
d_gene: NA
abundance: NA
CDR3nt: TGCGCCAGCAGCTTGGGCTTAACTTCGATCCCCGGGACTAATGAAAAACTGTTTTTT
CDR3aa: CASSLGLTSIPGTNEKLFF

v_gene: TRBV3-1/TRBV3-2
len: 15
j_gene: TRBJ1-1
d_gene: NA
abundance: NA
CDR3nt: TGTGCCAGCAGCCCCGTAGGAGGGAGTTTCACTGAAGCTTTCTTT
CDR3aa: CASSPVGGSFTEAFF

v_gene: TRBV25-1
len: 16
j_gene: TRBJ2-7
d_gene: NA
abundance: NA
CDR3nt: TGTGCCAGCAGTGTTGGGCGAGGGCGTCCTATCTACGAGCAGTACTTC
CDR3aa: CASSVGRGRPIYEQYF

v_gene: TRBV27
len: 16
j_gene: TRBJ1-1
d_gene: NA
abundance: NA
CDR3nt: TGTGCCAGCAGCCTGGCACAGCCTATAATGAACACTGAAGCTTTCTTT
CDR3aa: CASSLAQPIMNTEAFF

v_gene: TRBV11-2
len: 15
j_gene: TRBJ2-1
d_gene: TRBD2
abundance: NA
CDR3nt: TGTGCCAGCAGCTTAGTATCTAGCGGGGGGGGCGAGCAGTTCTTC
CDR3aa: CASSLVSSGGGEQFF

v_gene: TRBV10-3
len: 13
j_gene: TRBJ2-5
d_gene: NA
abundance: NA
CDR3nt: TGTGCCTGCCATGGGACATCAGAAGAGACCCAGTACTTC
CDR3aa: CACHGTSEETQYF

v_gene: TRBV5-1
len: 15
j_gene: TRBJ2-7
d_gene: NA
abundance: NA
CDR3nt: TGCGCCAGCAGCTTGTCAGGGGGGAGCTCCTACGAGCAGTACTTC
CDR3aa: CASSLSGGSSYEQYF

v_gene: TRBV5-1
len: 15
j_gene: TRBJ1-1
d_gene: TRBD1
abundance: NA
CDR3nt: TGCGCCAGCAGCTTGTCGCAGGGGGGGAACACTGAAGCTTTCTTT
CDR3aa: CASSLSQGGNTEAFF

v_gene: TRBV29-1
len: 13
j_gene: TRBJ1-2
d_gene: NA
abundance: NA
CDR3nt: TGCAGCGTGGCAGAGTTTAATTTGAGGGGCTACACCTTC
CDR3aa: CSVAEFNLRGYTF

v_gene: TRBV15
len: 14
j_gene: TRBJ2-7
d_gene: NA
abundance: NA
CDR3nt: TGTGCCACCAGCAGAGCGGCGGACTCCTACGAGCAGTACTTC
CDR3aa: CATSRAADSYEQYF

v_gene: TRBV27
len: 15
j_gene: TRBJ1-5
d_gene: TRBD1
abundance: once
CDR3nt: TGTGCCAGCAAGGGGACAGGGGGCGTAGGCCAGCCCCAGCATTTT
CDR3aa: CASKGTGGVGQPQHF

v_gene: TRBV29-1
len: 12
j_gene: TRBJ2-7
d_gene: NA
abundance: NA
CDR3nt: TGCAGCGTTGGGCAGGGTGGCTACGAGCAGTACTTC
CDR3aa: CSVGQGGYEQYF

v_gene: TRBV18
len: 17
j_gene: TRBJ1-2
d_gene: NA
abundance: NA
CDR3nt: TGTGCCAGCTCACCGGGGGACACCCTGTCGAATCGTGATGGCTACACCTTC
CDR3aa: CASSPGDTLSNRDGYTF

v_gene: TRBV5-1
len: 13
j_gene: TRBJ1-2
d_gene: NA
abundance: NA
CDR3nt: TGCGCCAGCAGCACTAGGACGGATTATGGCTACACCTTC
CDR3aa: CASSTRTDYGYTF

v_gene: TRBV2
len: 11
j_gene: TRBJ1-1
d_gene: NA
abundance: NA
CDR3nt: TGTGCCAGCAGCGAGAGGCGGGAAGCTTTCTTT
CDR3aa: CASSERREAFF

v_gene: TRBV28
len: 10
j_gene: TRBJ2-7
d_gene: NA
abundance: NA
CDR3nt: TGTGCCAGCAGTGACAGAAAGCAGTACTTC
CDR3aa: CASSDRKQYF

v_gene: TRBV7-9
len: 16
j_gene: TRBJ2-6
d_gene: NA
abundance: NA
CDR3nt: TGTGCCAGCAGCTTTCCCAGGGTAGTGGGGGCCAACGTCCTGACTTTC
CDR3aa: CASSFPRVVGANVLTF

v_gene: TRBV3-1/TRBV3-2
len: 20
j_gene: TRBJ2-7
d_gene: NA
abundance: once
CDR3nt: TGTGCCAGCAGCCCGATATATCTAGCGCCTATACTAATTAGCTCCTACGAGCAGTACTTC
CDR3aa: CASSPIYLAPILISSYEQYF

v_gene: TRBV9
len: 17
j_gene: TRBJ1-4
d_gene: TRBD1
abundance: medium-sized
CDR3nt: TGTGCCAGCAGCGTAGGTAGACTGGGGACAGGGGACGAAAAACTGTTTTTT
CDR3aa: CASSVGRLGTGDEKLFF

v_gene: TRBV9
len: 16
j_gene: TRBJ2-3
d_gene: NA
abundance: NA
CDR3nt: TGTGCCAGCAGCGTAGGAGCGCGGGAACGCACAGATACGCAGTATTTT
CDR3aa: CASSVGARERTDTQYF

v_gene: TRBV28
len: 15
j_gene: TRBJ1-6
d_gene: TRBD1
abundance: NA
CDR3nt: TGTGCCAGCAGTCCCCGGGACAGGGGCAATTCACCCCTCCACTTT
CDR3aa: CASSPRDRGNSPLHF

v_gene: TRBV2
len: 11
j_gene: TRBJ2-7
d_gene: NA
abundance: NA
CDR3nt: TGTGCCAGCAGTGGAGGGTTGGAGCAGTACTTC
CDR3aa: CASSGGLEQYF

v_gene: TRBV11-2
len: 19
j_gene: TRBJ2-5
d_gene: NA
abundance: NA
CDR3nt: TGTGCCAGCAGCTCAAATGGGGGGCTAGCGGTCCAGAATCAAGAGACCCAGTACTTC
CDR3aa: CASSSNGGLAVQNQETQYF

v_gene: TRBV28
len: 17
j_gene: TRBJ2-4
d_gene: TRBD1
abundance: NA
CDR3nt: TGTGCCAGCAGTTTAGGGGACAGGGTAGGGGCCAAAAACATTCAGTACTTC
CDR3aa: CASSLGDRVGAKNIQYF

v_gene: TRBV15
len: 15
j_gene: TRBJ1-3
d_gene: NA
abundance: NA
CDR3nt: TGTGCCACCAGCAGAGATCTAAGGGGGAGAAACACCATATATTTT
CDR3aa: CATSRDLRGRNTIYF

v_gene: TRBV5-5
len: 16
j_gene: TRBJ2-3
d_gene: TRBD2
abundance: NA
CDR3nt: TGTGCCAGCAGCCTCTATACGGGGGGAGTCACAGATACGCAGTATTTT
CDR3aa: CASSLYTGGVTDTQYF

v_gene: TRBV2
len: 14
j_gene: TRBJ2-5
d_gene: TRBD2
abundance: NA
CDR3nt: TGTGCCAGCAATCCGACTAGCCCCAGTGGGACCCAGTACTTC
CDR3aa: CASNPTSPSGTQYF

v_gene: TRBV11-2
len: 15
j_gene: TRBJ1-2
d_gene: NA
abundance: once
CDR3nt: TGTGCCAGCAGCCCGGGGGGGCCTCTGGACTATGGCTACACCTTC
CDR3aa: CASSPGGPLDYGYTF

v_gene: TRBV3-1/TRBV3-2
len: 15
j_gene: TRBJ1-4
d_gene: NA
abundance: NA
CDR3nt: TGTGCCAGCAGCCCTCAGCTGGGGGGGATTGAAAAACTGTTTTTT
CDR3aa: CASSPQLGGIEKLFF

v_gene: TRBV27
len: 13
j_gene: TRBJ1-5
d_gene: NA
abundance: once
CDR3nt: TGTGCCAGCAGTTTGGAGAGCAATCAGCCCCAGCATTTT
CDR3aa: CASSLESNQPQHF

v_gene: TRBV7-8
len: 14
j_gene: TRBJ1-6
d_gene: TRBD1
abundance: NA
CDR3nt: TGTGCCAGCAGCCGCGGGGACAGAGATTCACCCCTCCACTTT
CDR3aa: CASSRGDRDSPLHF

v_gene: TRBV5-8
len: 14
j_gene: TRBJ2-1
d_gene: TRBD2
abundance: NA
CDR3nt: TGTGCCAGCAGCGGGGGCGGGAGGATAAATGAGCAGTTCTTC
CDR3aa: CASSGGGRINEQFF